The rows below give T cell receptor beta chains drawn from one sample of a study of T-cell reconstitution after alpha-beta-depleted transplantation in children. In TCRdb, the PCR reads were re-called with MiXCR into one record per CDR3 protein. Here the sample spans some 150,000 distinct CDR3 sequences, roughly 8.8% being singletons. The source was PBMCs, mostly from graft donor cells, collected 180 days after TCRalphabeta/CD19-depleted stem cell transplant. These receptors were obtained from a female patient aged 2 to 10 who had a stem cell transplant for congenital amegakaryocytic thrombocytopenia, so the T cells may come from the graft donor. The CDR3 runs from the conserved cysteine through the conserved F or W. The D gene is left open where the match is weak. Size is stated for part of the rows, as once, few or many counts, or as a class when the clone is expanded.

clone_size j_call v_call d_call cdr3_aa cdr3_nt
many TRBJ1-4 TRBV12-3/TRBV12-4 - CASRPGPGKLFF TGTGCCAGCAGACCGGGACCGGGAAAACTGTTTTTT
many TRBJ1-4 TRBV5-1 - CASSLYGDRRLFF TGCGCCAGCAGCTTGTATGGGGATCGTCGGCTGTTTTTT
- TRBJ2-1 TRBV10-1 TRBD2 CASSDTGGNEQFF TGCGCCAGCAGTGACACGGGGGGCAATGAGCAGTTCTTC
many TRBJ1-2 TRBV20-1 TRBD1 CSAMVRDRRRRDYGYTF TGCAGTGCTATGGTCCGGGACAGGCGGAGAAGAGACTATGGCTACACCTTC
many TRBJ2-3 TRBV7-3 TRBD1 CARGGQGADTQYF TGTGCCAGGGGGGGACAGGGAGCAGATACGCAGTATTTT
many TRBJ2-6 TRBV28 - CASLRASSGANVLTF TGTGCCAGCTTACGGGCATCCTCTGGGGCCAACGTCCTGACTTTC
- TRBJ2-2 TRBV4-2 TRBD1 CASSQGQIHWELFF TGTGCCAGCAGCCAGGGACAGATCCACTGGGAGCTGTTTTTT
many TRBJ1-1 TRBV3-1 - CASSQGRGLTEAFF TGTGCCAGCAGCCAGGGACGAGGCCTCACTGAAGCTTTCTTT
- TRBJ1-2 TRBV28 TRBD1 CASSRKIGTGLRYGYTF TGTGCCAGCAGCAGAAAGATTGGGACAGGTCTGCGGTATGGCTACACCTTC
many TRBJ1-1 TRBV14 TRBD1 CASSLTGGRTTEAFF TGTGCCAGCAGCCTGACAGGGGGTCGAACCACTGAAGCTTTCTTT
- TRBJ2-2 TRBV5-1 TRBD1 CASSLLGQGNTGELFF TGCGCCAGCAGCTTGTTGGGACAGGGTAATACCGGGGAGCTGTTTTTT
many TRBJ2-1 TRBV20-1 - CSARDPGREQFF TGCAGTGCTAGAGATCCTGGGCGGGAGCAGTTCTTC
- TRBJ2-1 TRBV29-1 TRBD2 CSVAGAKAGLAADEQFF TGCAGCGTTGCTGGGGCAAAGGCGGGACTAGCGGCTGATGAGCAGTTCTTC
many TRBJ2-3 TRBV20-1 - CSASSRSTDTQYF TGCAGTGCTAGTTCAAGAAGCACAGATACGCAGTATTTT